Within the sample, the clone carrying this T cell receptor beta chain is medium-sized. Its antigen is undetermined. These data belong to a study of spatial heterogeneity in lung cancer. TCRdb itself ran the 5' RACE reads through MiXCR, one entry per CDR3 protein. Of about 4,900 distinct CDR3 sequences listed, roughly 23% are singletons. Time point denoted: sample taken at primary tumor resection. Notes on the study in general: The number of expanded tumor alpha and beta chains correlated with mutation number.

The germline V gene has CDR1 SNHLY and CDR2 FYNNEI. There are 15 residues in the CDR3. The ends lost 3 bases at V and 1 base at J; junction bases unmatched: 0. The chain combines TRBV2 with TRBJ2-3; TRBD1 agrees at 11 bases. The input for sequencing was lung tumor tissue, taken at surgery. This sequence was found in a male donor with early-stage non-small cell lung cancer. The DNA for the CDR3 is TGTGCCAGCAGTGAGGACAGGGGGCGCACAGATACGCAGTATTTT. Protein sequence: CASSEDRGRTDTQYF.